Presented here are 2 T cell receptor beta chains from one specimen sequenced in a study of early T cells in non-severe SARS-CoV-2 infection. TCRdb called the 5' RACE reads again in MiXCR, with one record for every CDR3 protein. In the table there are tens of thousands of distinct CDR3 sequences, 15% to 20% of which are singletons. The sequences come from whole blood, collected at baseline. The receptors were sampled from an adult who was a healthcare worker with PCR-confirmed SARS-CoV-2 infection or an uninfected control (not recorded which).

CDR3 in amino acids: CASGRSSYEQYF. In DNA form, the CDR3 reads TGTGCCAGCGGGAGGAGCTCCTACGAGCAGTACTTC. The rearrangement joins TRBV7-9 to TRBJ2-7, with a possible D match to TRBD2 (6 bases). The ends were cut back, 8 bases at V and 0 bases at J, with 8 bases in the middle. Germline CDR1 and CDR2: SEHNR and FQNEAQ (reference sequence). The length of the CDR3 is 12 residues.

This clonotype has more than one count but fewer than ten. The V and J genes are TRBV10-3 and TRBJ2-7, with D unresolved. CDR1 ENHRY and CDR2 SYGVKD come from the germline V gene. Trimming took 2 bases from V and 0 from J, leaving 2 bases between them. CDR3 length equals 12 residues. Here the CDR3 reads CAISESSYEQYF. In DNA form, the CDR3 reads TGTGCCATCAGTGAGAGCTCCTACGAGCAGTACTTC.